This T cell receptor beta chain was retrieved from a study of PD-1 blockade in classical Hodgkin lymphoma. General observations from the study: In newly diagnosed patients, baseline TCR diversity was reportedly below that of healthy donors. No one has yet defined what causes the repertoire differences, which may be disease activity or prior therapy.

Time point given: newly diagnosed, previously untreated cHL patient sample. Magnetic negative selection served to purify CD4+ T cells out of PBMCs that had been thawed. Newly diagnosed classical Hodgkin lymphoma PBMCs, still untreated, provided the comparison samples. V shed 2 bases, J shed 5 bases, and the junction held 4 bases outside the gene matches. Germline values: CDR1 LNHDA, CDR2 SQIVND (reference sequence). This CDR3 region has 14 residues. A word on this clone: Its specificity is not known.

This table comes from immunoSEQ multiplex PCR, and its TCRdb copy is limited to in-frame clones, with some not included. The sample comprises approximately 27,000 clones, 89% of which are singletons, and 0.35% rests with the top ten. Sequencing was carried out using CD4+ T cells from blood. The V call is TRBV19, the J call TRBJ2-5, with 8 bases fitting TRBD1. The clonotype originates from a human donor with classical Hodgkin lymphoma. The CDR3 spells CASSIQGAKETQYF. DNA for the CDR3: TGTGCCAGTAGTATACAGGGGGCTAAGGAGACCCAGTACTTC.